Below, 9 T cell receptor beta chains from the same sample are listed, as sequenced in a study of T cells in Graves' hyperthyroidism and ophthalmopathy. The TCR beta CDR3 regions underwent amplification using RNA transcripts as the source. A first-round RT-PCR of the TCR CDR3 used the HTBI primer set. TCRdb itself ran the multiplex PCR reads through MiXCR, one entry per CDR3 protein. The sample consists of some 350,000 distinct CDR3 sequences, roughly 25% of them appearing once. The specimen was blood. The receptors were gathered from a man in his forties or fifties with Graves' hyperthyroidism.

There are a few counts of this clonotype. V and J are TRBV7-9 and TRBJ2-1; D may be TRBD1 or TRBD2 (6 bases each). The germline V gene encodes CDR1 SEHNR and CDR2 FQNEAQ (reference sequence). The CDR3 contains 14 residues. V lost 5 bases to trimming and J lost 6 bases, with 14 bases between them. DNA of the CDR3: TGTGCCAGCAGCCGACAGGAGGGGCCCAATGAGCAGTTCTTC. This codes for CASSRQEGPNEQFF.

V and J are TRBV19 and TRBJ2-2; 7 nucleotides align to TRBD1. Germline assignment: CDR1 LNHDA and CDR2 SQIVND (reference sequence). Losses at the gene ends were 4 bases for V and 3 bases for J; bases not matched to a gene: 5. The CDR3 has 15 amino acids. CDR3: CASSTGQVYTGELFF. Here the CDR3 DNA reads TGTGCCAGTAGTACAGGACAGGTCTACACCGGGGAGCTGTTTTTT. Full variable domain (rest looked up from reference TRBV19 and TRBJ2-2): DGGITQSPKYLFRKEGQNVTLSCEQNLNHDAMYWYRQDPGQGLRLIYYSQIVNDFQKGDIAEGYSVSREKKESFPLTVTSAQKNPTAFYLCASSTGQVYTGELFFGEGSRLTVL.

This clonotype was found many times. This CDR3 is CASSLVGQSSTDTQYF. The CDR3 DNA follows: TGTGCCAGCAGCTTAGTCGGGCAGAGTAGCACAGATACGCAGTATTTT. The V gene is TRBV11-2, the J gene TRBJ2-3, with D unresolved. Germline V lookup: CDR1 SGHAT, CDR2 FQNNGV. Trimming took 1 base from V and 0 from J, leaving 11 bases between them. CDR3 length: 16 amino acids.

In this sample, this clonotype turned up many times. J is TRBJ1-1 and V is TRBV28, with no clear D. With 6 bases removed from V and 4 bases from J, the gap between germline ends came to 15 bases. The CDR3 runs to 14 residues. CDR1 MDHEN and CDR2 SYDVKM come from the germline V gene. The CDR3 here is CASRRPARGTEAFF. DNA for the CDR3: TGTGCCAGCAGGCGACCCGCCCGGGGCACTGAAGCTTTCTTT.

The V and J genes are TRBV27 and TRBJ2-1, with D unclear. The CDR3 spans 13 residues. Germline V lookup: CDR1 MNHEY, CDR2 SMNVEV (reference sequence). Trimming stripped 4 bases from V and 6 bases from J, with 10 bases between. The CDR3 nucleotides read TGTGCCAGCAGTTCGCCGGGCCCCAATGAGCAGTTCTTC. It translates to CASSSPGPNEQFF.

This clonotype has at least ten counts. The chain links TRBV28 to TRBJ2-7; D not resolved. Germline assignment: CDR1 MDHEN and CDR2 SYDVKM. Between the trimmed V and J ends, which lost 2 bases and 2 bases, there was a span of 10 bases. The CDR3 sequence is 14 residues long. CDR3 in amino acids: CASSLPDGTYEQYF. The CDR3 nucleotides are TGTGCCAGCAGTTTACCGGACGGAACCTACGAGCAGTACTTC.

The rearrangement links TRBV18 to TRBJ2-1; TRBD2 might be the D (6 bases). Germline V gene sequence: CDR1 KGHSH, CDR2 LQKENI. The V end lost 3 bases, the J end lost 7 bases, and 13 bases lay between the germline ends. The CDR3 runs to 14 residues. The CDR3 nucleotides are TGTGCCAGCTCACCGGAAACTAGCCGGAATGAGCAGTTCTTC. Its protein product is CASSPETSRNEQFF.

This clonotype was detected a few times. This chain connects TRBV6-6 to TRBJ2-3, with a tentative D call TRBD2 (6 bases). V lost 2 bases to trimming and J lost 2 bases, with 14 bases between them. Per germline, CDR1 MNHNY and CDR2 SVGAGI (reference sequence). The CDR3 length is 16 residues. The CDR3 sequence is CASSYRRLDNTDTQYF. The CDR3 nucleotides are TGTGCCAGCAGTTACCGCAGACTAGATAACACAGATACGCAGTATTTT.

J is TRBJ2-1 and V is TRBV11-2; 15 bases line up with TRBD2. This CDR3 contains 20 residues. Germline V CDR1 and CDR2: SGHAT, FQNNGV. Trimming at V came to 5 bases and at J to 0 bases, leaving 11 bases not matched to a gene. CDR3 region: CASSPRGLAGGTSSYNEQFF. The CDR3 coding sequence is TGTGCCAGCAGCCCAAGGGGACTAGCGGGAGGTACCAGCTCCTACAATGAGCAGTTCTTC.